The clone carrying this TCR beta chain was detected many times. Its antigen is as yet unknown. The data belong to a study of CD8+CD57+ T cells in acquired aplastic anemia. The wider study: Mean DNA quantity obtained from sorted CD4+ and CD8+ cells was 3 to 4 ug.

V lost 3 bases to trimming and J lost 5 bases; unmatched junction nucleotides: 7. This CDR3 region has 16 residues. Germline V gene data show CDR1 as DFQATT and CDR2 as SNEGSKA (reference sequence). For CDR3 and TCR beta VDJ profiling, genomic DNA was the template used. One entry per CDR3 protein results from TCRdb running MiXCR on the reads. This table holds over 150,000 distinct CDR3 sequences, roughly 49% found once. The study, taken as a whole, reports: Patients and controls were found to share 25 to 35 CD8+ CDR3 sequences. Any difference that existed in CD8+ Simpson's diversity between patients and controls was not significant.

Selection for sequencing was limited to patients who had shown CD8+CD57+ cell expansion by flow cytometry. Acquired aplastic anemia of severe grade affected all patients. Material: sorted CD4+, CD8+, or CD8+CD57+ T cells (not recorded which) from PBMCs. This sequence originates from a human donor with aplastic anemia. The rearrangement joins TRBV20-1 to TRBJ2-2, with 12 bases aligning to TRBD2. The CDR3 here is CSARTGLAGRTGELFF. The CDR3 DNA reads TGCAGTGCTAGGACTGGACTAGCGGGGAGGACCGGGGAGCTGTTTTTT.